The 11 T cell receptor beta chains below come from one sample, sequenced in a study of T cells in Graves' hyperthyroidism and ophthalmopathy. Amplification targeted TCR beta CDR3 regions from RNA transcripts. HTBI primers were employed in a first-round RT-PCR of the TCR CDR3. MiXCR, run by TCRdb on the multiplex PCR reads, gives a single entry per CDR3 protein. The sample carries 400,000 to 600,000 distinct CDR3 sequences, roughly a sixth recorded once. The specimen sequenced was blood. Receptors originate from a woman aged 25 to 39 with Graves' ophthalmopathy.

This clonotype was counted ten times or more. The rearrangement links TRBV20-1 to TRBJ2-2; 7 nucleotides align to TRBD1. The ends lost 1 base at V and 6 bases at J; junction bases unmatched: 5. This CDR3 has 14 residues. Germline CDR1 and CDR2: DFQATT and SNEGSKA (reference sequence). CDR3 sequence reads: CSARADRVAGELFF. The DNA of the CDR3 is TGCAGTGCTAGAGCCGACAGGGTCGCCGGGGAGCTGTTTTTT.

The table lists this clonotype with a count of one. Just one base apart from a much larger clone, this may be a read error. This chain connects TRBV7-2 to TRBJ1-1, with D uncertain. Germline assignment: CDR1 SGHTA and CDR2 FQGNSA. The CDR3 sequence is 13 residues long. Trimming stripped 1 base from V and 13 bases from J, with 16 bases between. CDR3 DNA: TGTGCCAGCAGCTTAGACATATCCTTTGGAGTTTTCTTT. Protein: CASSLDISFGVFF.

The V and J genes are TRBV20-1 and TRBJ2-1; TRBD2 matches 14 bases. CDR3 size: 18 residues. Germline CDR1 and CDR2: DFQATT and SNEGSKA (reference sequence). V was clipped by 6 bases and J by 3 bases; unmatched bases: 13. The CDR3 is CSADAGTSGSTYYNEQFF. The CDR3 DNA follows: TGCAGTGCCGACGCCGGGACTAGCGGGAGCACTTACTACAATGAGCAGTTCTTC.

This clonotype turned up a few times. This chain links TRBV10-3 with TRBJ2-1; 10 bases fit TRBD2. The J segment lost 6 bases and the V segment lost 2 bases, leaving 10 bases of the junction unmatched. Germline CDR1 reads ENHRY; CDR2 reads SYGVKD. The CDR3 covers 17 residues. The CDR3 nucleotides are TGTGCCATCAGTGAGCTAACTTCTAGCGGGAGAGGCAATGAGCAGTTCTTC. Amino acids: CAISELTSSGRGNEQFF.

This clonotype was counted once. The chain links TRBV7-9 to TRBJ2-1; D may be TRBD2 (5 bases). The length of the CDR3 is 15 residues. V was trimmed by 6 bases and J by 7 bases, leaving 19 bases between them. The germline CDR1 and CDR2 sequences are SEHNR and FQNEAQ (reference sequence). CDR3 sequence: CASRPGLLFWNEQFF. The CDR3, as DNA: TGTGCCAGCAGGCCCGGACTGTTATTCTGGAATGAGCAGTTCTTC.

In this sample, this clonotype turned up a few times. The genes are TRBV6-2 or TRBV6-3 and TRBJ2-6; 9 nucleotides align to TRBD2. The CDR3 runs to 15 residues. The ends lost 7 bases at V and 9 bases at J; junction bases unmatched: 10. CDR1 is MNHEY and CDR2 is SVGEGT in the germline V gene. The CDR3 protein is CASTPGLAQLNVLTF. The CDR3, as DNA: TGTGCCAGCACCCCGGGACTAGCCCAACTCAACGTCCTGACTTTC.

This clonotype was recorded many times. V usage is TRBV18 and J usage is TRBJ1-5, with D hard to call. The length of the CDR3 is 15 residues. Germline values: CDR1 KGHSH, CDR2 LQKENI. Trimming left V 2 bases short and J 6 bases short, with 14 bases between. CDR3: CASSPSTDARQPQHF. The CDR3 DNA sequence: TGTGCCAGCTCACCATCTACCGATGCGCGTCAGCCCCAGCATTTT.

The rearrangement links TRBV29-1 to TRBJ2-7, with a tentative D call TRBD2 (6 bases). Trimming shortened V by 6 bases and J by 1 base, and 13 bases separated the two germline ends. The CDR3 runs 13 residues. The V gene's germline CDR1 is SQVTM and CDR2 ANQGSEA. CDR3 residues: CSVGGLQSYEQYF. As DNA, the CDR3 is TGCAGCGTGGGGGGACTGCAGTCCTACGAGCAGTACTTC.

The table lists this clonotype with a few counts. This chain uses TRBV13 with TRBJ2-6; possibly TRBD2 for D (7 bases). The CDR3 runs 18 residues. The V and J ends lost 1 base and 0 bases respectively, with 13 bases between them. The V gene's germline CDR1 is PRHDT and CDR2 FYEKMQ (reference sequence). CDR3 nucleotides: TGTGCCAGCAGCTTAGAGGGGGGGCTCTACTCTGGGGCCAACGTCCTGACTTTC. It yields the protein CASSLEGGLYSGANVLTF.

This clonotype showed up many times. The chain employs TRBV4-1 and TRBJ2-1; no firm D call. Germline V lookup: CDR1 MGHRA, CDR2 YSYEKL. Trimming shortened V by 4 bases and J by 3 bases, and 7 bases separated the two germline ends. This CDR3 comprises 13 residues. CDR3 residues: CASSPQFYNEQFF. The CDR3, as DNA: TGCGCCAGCAGCCCCCAATTCTACAATGAGCAGTTCTTC.

As regards this clonotype: The CDR3 does not close with the conserved phenylalanine or tryptophan, likely indicating a read error. The chain uses TRBV7-3 and TRBJ2-2, with TRBD2 as a possible D gene (5 bases). V lost 4 bases and J lost 0, with 6 bases in between. CDR1 is SGHTA and CDR2 is FQGTGA in the germline V gene. CDR3 length equals 14 residues. CDR3 in amino acids: CASSSDSNTGELFC. The CDR3 nucleotides are TGTGCCAGCAGCTCGGACTCGAACACCGGGGAGCTGTTTTGT.